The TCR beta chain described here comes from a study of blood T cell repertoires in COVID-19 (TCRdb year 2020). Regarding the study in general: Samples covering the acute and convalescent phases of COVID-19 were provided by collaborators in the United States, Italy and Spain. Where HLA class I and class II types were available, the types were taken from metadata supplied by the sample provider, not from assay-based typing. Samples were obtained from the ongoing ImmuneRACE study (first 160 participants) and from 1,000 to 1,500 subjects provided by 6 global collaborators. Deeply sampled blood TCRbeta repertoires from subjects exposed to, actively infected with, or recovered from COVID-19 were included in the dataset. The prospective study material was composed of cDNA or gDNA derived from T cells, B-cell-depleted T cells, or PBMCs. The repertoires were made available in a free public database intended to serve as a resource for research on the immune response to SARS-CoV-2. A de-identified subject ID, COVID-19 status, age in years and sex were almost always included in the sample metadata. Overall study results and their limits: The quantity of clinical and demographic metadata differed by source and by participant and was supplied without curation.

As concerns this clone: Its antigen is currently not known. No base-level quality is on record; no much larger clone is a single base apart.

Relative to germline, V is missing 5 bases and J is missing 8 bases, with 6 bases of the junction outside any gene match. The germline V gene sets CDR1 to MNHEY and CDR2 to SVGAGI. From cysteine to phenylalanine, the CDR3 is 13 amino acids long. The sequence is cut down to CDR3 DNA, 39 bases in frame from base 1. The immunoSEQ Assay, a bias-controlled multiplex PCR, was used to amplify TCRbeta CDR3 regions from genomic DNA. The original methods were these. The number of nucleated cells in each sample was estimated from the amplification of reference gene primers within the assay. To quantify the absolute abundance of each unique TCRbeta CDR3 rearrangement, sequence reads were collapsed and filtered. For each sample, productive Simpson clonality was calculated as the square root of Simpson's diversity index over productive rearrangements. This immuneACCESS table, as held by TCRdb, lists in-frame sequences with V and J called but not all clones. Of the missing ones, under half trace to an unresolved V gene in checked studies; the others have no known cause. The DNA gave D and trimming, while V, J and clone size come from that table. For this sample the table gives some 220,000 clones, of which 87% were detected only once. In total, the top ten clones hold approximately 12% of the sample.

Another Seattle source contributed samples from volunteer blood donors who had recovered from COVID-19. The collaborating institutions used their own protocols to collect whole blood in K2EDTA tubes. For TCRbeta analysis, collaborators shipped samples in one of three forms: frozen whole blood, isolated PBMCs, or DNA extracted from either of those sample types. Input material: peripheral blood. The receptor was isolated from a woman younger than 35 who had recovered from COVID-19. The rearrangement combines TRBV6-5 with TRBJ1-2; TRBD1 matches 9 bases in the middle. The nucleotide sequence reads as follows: TGTGCCAGCAGTAAGGACAGGGGAGAAGGCTACACCTTC. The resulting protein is CASSKDRGEGYTF.